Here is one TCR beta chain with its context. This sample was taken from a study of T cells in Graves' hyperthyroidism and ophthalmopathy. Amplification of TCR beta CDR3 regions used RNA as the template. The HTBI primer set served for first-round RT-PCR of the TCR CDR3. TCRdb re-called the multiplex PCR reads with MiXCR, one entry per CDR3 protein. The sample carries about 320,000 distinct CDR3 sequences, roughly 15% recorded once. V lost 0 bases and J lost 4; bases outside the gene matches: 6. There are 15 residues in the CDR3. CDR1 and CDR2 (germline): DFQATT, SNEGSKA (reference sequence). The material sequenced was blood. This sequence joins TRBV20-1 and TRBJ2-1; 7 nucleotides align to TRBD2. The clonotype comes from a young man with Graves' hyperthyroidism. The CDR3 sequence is CSARETSVSYNEQFF. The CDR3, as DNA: TGCAGTGCTAGAGAAACTAGCGTATCATACAATGAGCAGTTCTTC.